This section outlines one T cell receptor beta chain sequence together with its context. The entry originates in a study of graft-versus-host responses after intestinal transplantation. CDR3 length equals 14 residues. Germline V CDR1 and CDR2: SGHVS, FQNEAQ. The ends were cut back, 3 bases at V and 0 bases at J, with 9 bases in the middle. Assay: immunoSEQ multiplex PCR; the TCRdb copy retains only in-frame clones and omits some. The repertoire includes around 96,000 clones, over 75% of them detected once, and about 16% sits in the top ten. This TCR was recovered from a human patient who received an intestinal transplant, so some T cells may come from the graft donor. The rearrangement uses TRBV7-8 and TRBJ2-7; D is unresolved. The specimen comprised PBMCs, sampled approximately 470 days after intestinal transplant. This CDR3 is CASSFGQLSYEQYF. The CDR3 DNA sequence: TGTGCCAGCAGCTTTGGGCAGCTCTCCTACGAGCAGTACTTC.